These 21 T cell receptor beta chains came from one sample sequenced in a study of read filtering for tumor transcriptome and immune sequencing. The library was built from about 370 ng RNA with molecular barcoded adaptors for alpha/delta and beta/gamma chains. Each CDR3 protein is one row after TCRdb ran MiXCR on the reads. Of some 120,000 distinct CDR3 sequences detected, over 10% appear once; the ten largest clones hold approximately 9.9%. Sequencing was done on a sample of a population of CD138-negative cells sorted from bone marrow. The receptors here all came from a donor at least 40 years old with multiple myeloma.

This clonotype showed up many times. The rearrangement uses TRBV5-1 and TRBJ2-4; D unclear. This CDR3 spans 15 amino acids. In germline, CDR1 is SGHRS, CDR2 YFSETQ. Between the trimmed V and J ends, which lost 4 bases and 1 base, there was a span of 12 bases. CDR3 DNA sequence: TGCGCCAGCAGCCCTCTGATTTCGGCCAAAAACATTCAGTACTTC. As protein: CASSPLISAKNIQYF.

This clonotype occurred many times. The V gene is TRBV7-2, the J gene TRBJ2-2; unclear D gene. This CDR3 spans 15 amino acids. Germline assignment: CDR1 SGHTA and CDR2 FQGNSA. The V gene lost 3 bases and the J gene lost 3 bases, with 11 bases spanning the gap. CDR3 sequence (DNA): TGTGCCAGCAGCTTGCGAATTGGAGACACCGGGGAGCTGTTTTTT. Amino acid sequence: CASSLRIGDTGELFF.

This clonotype showed up many times. The chain joins TRBV5-1 to TRBJ1-6, with 10 bases aligning to TRBD1. Germline CDR1 reads SGHRS; CDR2 reads YFSETQ. V shed 2 bases, J shed 7 bases, and the junction held 6 bases outside the gene matches. This CDR3 has 16 residues. CDR3 sequence reads: CASSLNPGQGNSPLHF. The CDR3 DNA reads as TGCGCCAGCAGCTTAAATCCGGGACAGGGGAATTCACCCCTCCACTTT.

This clonotype was observed at least ten times. This chain uses TRBV2 with TRBJ2-5; 9 bases are a match to TRBD1. The germline V gene encodes CDR1 SNHLY and CDR2 FYNNEI. V shed 7 bases and J 4 bases; nucleotides not matched to a gene: 7. The CDR3 runs to 14 residues. The chain's CDR3 is CASTRGQGGETQYF. Here the CDR3 DNA reads TGTGCCAGCACCCGGGGACAGGGTGGAGAGACCCAGTACTTC.

Notes on this clonotype: The CDR3 carries no conserved terminal phenylalanine or tryptophan, so it likely arises from a read error. V usage is TRBV6-2 or TRBV6-3 and J usage is TRBJ1-1; 9 bases are a match to TRBD1. This CDR3 has 14 residues. Germline CDR1 reads MNHEY; CDR2 reads SVGEGT. In DNA, the CDR3 is TGTGCCAGCAGTTATACAGGGGGCAGGACTGGAGCTTTCTCT. The encoded protein is CASSYTGGRTGAFS.

This clonotype was counted ten times or more. The V gene is TRBV6-6, the J gene TRBJ2-4, with TRBD2 identical over 7 bases. Trimming cost V 0 bases and J 8 bases; bases outside gene matches: 7. The CDR3 covers 15 residues. The germline CDR1 and CDR2 sequences are MNHNY and SVGAGI (reference sequence). The CDR3 region is CASSYSTIGRDIQYF. The CDR3 region has the DNA TGTGCCAGCAGTTACTCGACAATTGGGAGGGACATTCAGTACTTC.

The table lists this clonotype with many counts. The chain has TRBV20-1 and TRBJ2-3; tentatively, D is TRBD2 (6 bases). Germline V gene data show CDR1 as DFQATT and CDR2 as SNEGSKA (reference sequence). V lost 3 bases and J 2 bases, leaving 18 bases between the germline ends. The CDR3 has 16 residues. The chain's CDR3 is CSASGESRGPTDTQYF. DNA for the CDR3: TGCAGTGCTAGCGGGGAATCGCGGGGTCCCACAGATACGCAGTATTTT.

The genes are TRBV5-1 and TRBJ2-5; the match to TRBD1 covers 11 bases. Trimming took 4 bases from V and 4 from J; bases not matched to a gene: 9. There are 16 residues in the CDR3. Looked up from germline, CDR1 is SGHRS and CDR2 is YFSETQ. The CDR3 coding sequence is TGCGCCAGCAGCCGGACAGGGGGCGCAAATATAGAGACCCAGTACTTC. This gives the protein CASSRTGGANIETQYF.

This clonotype was seen at least ten times. The chain links TRBV20-1 to TRBJ2-7; 9 bases are shared with TRBD2. This CDR3 has 14 residues. Germline V gene lookup returns CDR1 DFQATT and CDR2 SNEGSKA (reference sequence). V lost 5 bases to trimming and J lost 3 bases; unmatched junction nucleotides: 8. The CDR3 here is CSASRSSGIYEQYF. CDR3 DNA: TGCAGTGCTTCCAGGTCTAGCGGGATCTACGAGCAGTACTTC.

This clonotype occurred a few times. The J gene is TRBJ1-2, the V gene TRBV21-1. TRBV21-1 is annotated as a pseudogene. The CDR3 has 19 amino acids. CDR3 amino acids: CASSKADVKRRTANYGYTF. DNA for the CDR3: TGTGCCAGCAGCAAAGCGGACGTCAAGAGGCGGACGGCTAACTATGGCTACACCTTC.

J is TRBJ1-6 and V is TRBV11-2; D might be TRBD1 (5 bases). V gave up 0 bases and J gave up 2 bases, with 11 bases separating them. The CDR3 runs 17 residues. CDR1 is SGHAT, CDR2 FQNNGV, per germline. The CDR3 coding sequence is TGTGCCAGCAGCTTAGACGGGGCAGGGACCTATAATTCACCCCTCCACTTT. This sequence encodes CASSLDGAGTYNSPLHF.

This clonotype was seen ten or more times. V is TRBV15 and J is TRBJ1-1; D remains ambiguous. In germline, CDR1 is LNHNV, CDR2 YYDKDF (reference sequence). V gave up 11 bases and J gave up 0 bases, with 7 bases separating them. This CDR3 is built from 11 residues. CDR3: CALGVNTEAFF. The CDR3 bases are TGTGCCCTGGGAGTGAACACTGAAGCTTTCTTT.

This clonotype was observed a handful of times. The chain is built from TRBV4-1 and TRBJ2-7, with 8 bases aligning to TRBD1. J lost 2 bases, V lost 0 bases, and 6 bases had no gene match. The CDR3 is 16 residues long. CDR1 is MGHRA and CDR2 is YSYEKL in the germline V gene. CDR3 nucleotides: TGCGCCAGCAGCCAAGATCCGGGACAGGCAACCTACGAGCAGTACTTC. Translating it yields CASSQDPGQATYEQYF.

With regard to this clonotype: A much bigger clone sits one base away, suggesting this may be a read error. The V call is TRBV6-6, the J call TRBJ1-4; D remains ambiguous. The CDR3 is made up of 14 amino acids. CDR1 is MNHNY and CDR2 is SVGAGI in the germline V gene (reference sequence). The DNA for the CDR3 is TGTGCCAGCAGTGAATTTGAGGGCTCTGAAAACCTGTTTTTT. Translated, it gives CASSEFEGSENLFF.

This clonotype has ten or more counts. The chain couples TRBV29-1 to TRBJ1-1, with TRBD1 matching over 8 bases. Per the germline V gene, CDR1 is SQVTM and CDR2 is ANQGSEA. CDR3 length: 13 amino acids. Losses at the gene ends were 6 bases for V and 0 bases for J; bases not matched to a gene: 3. The CDR3 DNA is TGCAGCGTGAACAGGGGGATGAACACTGAAGCTTTCTTT. Translating gives CSVNRGMNTEAFF. The full variable domain, with the rest looked up from reference TRBV29-1 and TRBJ1-1, is SAVISQKPSRDICQRGTSLTIQCQVDSQVTMMFWYRQQPGQSLTLIATANQGSEATYESGFVIDKFPISRPNLTFSTLTVSNMSPEDSSIYLCSVNRGMNTEAFFGQGTRLTVV.

This clonotype was observed many times. The CDR3 protein is CASKGTSGRGSYNEQFF. The CDR3 DNA sequence: TGTGCCAGCAAAGGGACTAGCGGGAGAGGGTCCTACAATGAGCAGTTCTTC. V gene TRBV6-1 combines with J gene TRBJ2-1; the match to TRBD2 covers 14 bases. The trim removed 7 bases at V and 1 base at J, leaving 6 bases unmatched. The germline CDR1 and CDR2 sequences are MNHNS and SASEGT. The length of the CDR3 is 17 residues.

This clonotype has ten or more counts. The rearrangement joins TRBV10-3 to TRBJ1-1; 7 bases align to TRBD1. Germline V gene sequence: CDR1 ENHRY, CDR2 SYGVKD. With V trimmed by 5 bases and J by 2 bases, 2 bases remained unmatched. CDR3 size: 13 residues. In DNA, the CDR3 is TGTGCCATCAGTCAGGGGGACAACACTGAAGCTTTCTTT. Translated, it gives CAISQGDNTEAFF.

Note on this clonotype: Its ends do not fully match the called genes, so a read error is possible. The chain combines TRBV20-1 with TRBJ2-2; D is ambiguous. This CDR3 spans 14 amino acids. The germline gives CDR1 DFQATT, CDR2 SNEGSKA (reference sequence). CDR3 amino acids: CSVRDLRGAGELFF. Written as DNA, the CDR3 is TGCAGTGTTAGAGATCTCCGTGGAGCCGGGGAGCTGTTTTTT.

This clonotype was recorded many times. The chain combines TRBV11-2 with TRBJ1-5; D is unclear. From germline, CDR1 is SGHAT and CDR2 FQNNGV. V was clipped by 6 bases and J by 5 bases, with 11 bases between them. The CDR3 length is 13 residues. The CDR3 is CASSLAAYQPQHF. CDR3 sequence (DNA): TGTGCCAGCAGTCTAGCGGCGTATCAGCCCCAGCATTTT.

Many counts were recorded for this clonotype. The chain combines TRBV9 with TRBJ2-5; 8 bases line up with TRBD1. V shed 4 bases and J 1 base; nucleotides not matched to a gene: 3. The CDR3 consists of 14 residues. Germline loops: CDR1 SGDLS, CDR2 YYNGEE. The CDR3 protein is CASSRGQGQETQYF. In DNA form, the CDR3 reads TGTGCCAGCAGCAGAGGACAGGGCCAAGAGACCCAGTACTTC.

The table lists this clonotype with many counts. The chain uses TRBV11-2 and TRBJ1-4; D is ambiguous. Germline V gives CDR1 SGHAT, CDR2 FQNNGV. The CDR3 is 15 residues long. V was shortened by 5 bases and J by 4 bases, with 14 bases between the two germline ends. CDR3 sequence (DNA): TGTGCCAGCAGCGCCCCAACAAAGCTTAATGAAAAACTGTTTTTT. Protein product: CASSAPTKLNEKLFF.